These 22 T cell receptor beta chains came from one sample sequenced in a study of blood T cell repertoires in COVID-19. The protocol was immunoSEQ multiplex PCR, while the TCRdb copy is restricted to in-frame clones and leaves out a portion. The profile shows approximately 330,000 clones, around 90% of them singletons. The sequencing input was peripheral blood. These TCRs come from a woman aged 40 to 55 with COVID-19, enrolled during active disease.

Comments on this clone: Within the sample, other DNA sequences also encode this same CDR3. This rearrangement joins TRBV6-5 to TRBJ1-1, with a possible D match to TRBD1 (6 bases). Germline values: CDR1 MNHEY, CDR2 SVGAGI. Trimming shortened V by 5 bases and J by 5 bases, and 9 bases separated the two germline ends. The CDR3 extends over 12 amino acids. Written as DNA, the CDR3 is TGTGCCAGCAGTCCCCAGGGGACTGAAGCTTTCTTT. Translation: CASSPQGTEAFF.

CDR3 loop: CASSSLGSQGLDQPQHF. In nucleotides, the CDR3 is TGTGCCAGCAGTAGCCTGGGGTCTCAGGGCCTGGATCAGCCCCAGCATTTT. V gene TRBV27 combines with J gene TRBJ1-5, with D perhaps TRBD1 (5 bases). Per the germline V gene, CDR1 is MNHEY and CDR2 is SMNVEV (reference sequence). The CDR3 totals 17 residues. The V gene lost 5 bases and the J gene lost 5 bases, with 22 bases spanning the gap.

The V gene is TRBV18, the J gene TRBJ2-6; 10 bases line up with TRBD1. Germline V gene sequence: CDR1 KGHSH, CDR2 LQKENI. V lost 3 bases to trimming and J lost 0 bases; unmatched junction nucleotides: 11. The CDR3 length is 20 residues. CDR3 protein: CASSPPIRDRGISGANVLTF. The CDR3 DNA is TGTGCCAGCTCACCCCCGATACGGGACAGGGGCATCTCTGGGGCCAACGTCCTGACTTTC.

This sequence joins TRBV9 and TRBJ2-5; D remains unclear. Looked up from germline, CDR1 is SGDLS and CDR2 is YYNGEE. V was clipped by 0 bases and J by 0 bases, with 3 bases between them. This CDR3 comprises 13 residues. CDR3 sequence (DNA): TGTGCCAGCAGCGTAGACAACCAAGAGACCCAGTACTTC. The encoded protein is CASSVDNQETQYF.

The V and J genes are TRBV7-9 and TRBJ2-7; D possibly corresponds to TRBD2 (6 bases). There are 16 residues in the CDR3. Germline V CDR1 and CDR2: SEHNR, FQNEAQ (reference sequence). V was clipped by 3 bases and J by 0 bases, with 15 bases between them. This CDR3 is CASSFGLAMSSYEQYF. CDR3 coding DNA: TGTGCCAGCAGCTTTGGCCTAGCGATGAGCTCCTACGAGCAGTACTTC. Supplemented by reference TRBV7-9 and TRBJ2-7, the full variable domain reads DTGVSQNPRHKITKRGQNVTFRCDPISEHNRLYWYRQTLGQGPEFLTYFQNEAQLEKSRLLSDRFSAERPKGSFSTLEIQRTEQGDSAMYLCASSFGLAMSSYEQYFGPGTRLTVT.

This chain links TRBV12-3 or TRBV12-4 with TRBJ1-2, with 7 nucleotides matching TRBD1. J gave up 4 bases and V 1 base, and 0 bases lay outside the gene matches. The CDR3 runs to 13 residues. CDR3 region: CASSLEGAYGYTF. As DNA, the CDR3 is TGTGCCAGCAGTTTAGAGGGGGCCTATGGCTACACCTTC.

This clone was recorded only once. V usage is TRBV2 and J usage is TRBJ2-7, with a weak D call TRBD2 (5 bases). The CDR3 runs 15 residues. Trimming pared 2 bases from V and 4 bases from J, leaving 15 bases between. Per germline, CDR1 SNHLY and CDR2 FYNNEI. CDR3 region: CASSETGTATYEQYF. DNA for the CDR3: TGTGCCAGCAGTGAAACGGGAACAGCCACATACGAGCAGTACTTC. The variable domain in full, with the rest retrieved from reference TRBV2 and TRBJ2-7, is EPEVTQTPSHQVTQMGQEVILRCVPISNHLYFYWYRQILGQKVEFLVSFYNNEISEKSEIFDDQFSVERPDGSNFTLKIRSTKLEDSAMYFCASSETGTATYEQYFGPGTRLTVT.

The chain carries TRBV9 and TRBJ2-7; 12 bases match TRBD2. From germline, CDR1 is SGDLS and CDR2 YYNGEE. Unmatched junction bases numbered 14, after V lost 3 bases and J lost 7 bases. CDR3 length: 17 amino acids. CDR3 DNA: TGTGCCAGCAGCGCGCTCGCTCTTGGACTAGCGGGGTCGGAGCAGTACTTC. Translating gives CASSALALGLAGSEQYF.

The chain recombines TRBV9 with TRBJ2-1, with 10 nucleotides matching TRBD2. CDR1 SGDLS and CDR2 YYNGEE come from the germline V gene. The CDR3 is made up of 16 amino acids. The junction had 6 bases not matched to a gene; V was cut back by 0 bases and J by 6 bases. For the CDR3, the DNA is TGTGCCAGCAGCGTAGGTCTAGCGGGGGCCCCCAATGAGCAGTTCTTC. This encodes CASSVGLAGAPNEQFF.

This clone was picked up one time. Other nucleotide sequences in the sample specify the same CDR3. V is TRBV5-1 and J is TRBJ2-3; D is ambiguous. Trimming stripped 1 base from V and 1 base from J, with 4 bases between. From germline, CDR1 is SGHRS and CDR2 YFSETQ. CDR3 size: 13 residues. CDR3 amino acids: CASSLQGTDTQYF. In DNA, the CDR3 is TGCGCCAGCAGCTTGCAGGGCACAGATACGCAGTATTTT.

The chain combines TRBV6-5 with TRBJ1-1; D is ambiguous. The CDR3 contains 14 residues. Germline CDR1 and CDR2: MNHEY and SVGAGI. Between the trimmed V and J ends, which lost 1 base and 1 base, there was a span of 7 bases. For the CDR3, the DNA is TGTGCCAGCAGTTACTATGGCCGGAACACTGAAGCTTTCTTT. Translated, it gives CASSYYGRNTEAFF.

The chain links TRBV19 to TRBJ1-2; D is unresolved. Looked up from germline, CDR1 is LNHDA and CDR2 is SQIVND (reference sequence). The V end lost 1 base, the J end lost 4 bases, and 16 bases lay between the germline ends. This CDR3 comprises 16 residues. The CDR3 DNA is TGTGCCAGTAGTATAGTACGTGGAGGCTCAGGCTATGGCTACACCTTC. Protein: CASSIVRGGSGYGYTF.

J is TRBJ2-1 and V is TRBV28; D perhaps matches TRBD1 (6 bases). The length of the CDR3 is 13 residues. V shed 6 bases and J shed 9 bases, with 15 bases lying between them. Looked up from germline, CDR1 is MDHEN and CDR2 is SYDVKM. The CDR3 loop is CASSVTGPSEQFF. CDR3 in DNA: TGTGCCAGCAGCGTGACAGGACCAAGTGAGCAGTTCTTC. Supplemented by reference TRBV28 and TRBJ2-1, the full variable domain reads DVKVTQSSRYLVKRTGEKVFLECVQDMDHENMFWYRQDPGLGLRLIYFSYDVKMKEKGDIPEGYSVSREKKERFSLILESASTNQTSMYLCASSVTGPSEQFFGPGTRLTVL.

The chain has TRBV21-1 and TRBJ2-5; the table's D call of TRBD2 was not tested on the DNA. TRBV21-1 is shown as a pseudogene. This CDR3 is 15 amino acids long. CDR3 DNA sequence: TGTGCCAGCAGCAAAATAATTCGGGGAAGGGAGACCCAGTACTTC. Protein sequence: CASSKIIRGRETQYF.

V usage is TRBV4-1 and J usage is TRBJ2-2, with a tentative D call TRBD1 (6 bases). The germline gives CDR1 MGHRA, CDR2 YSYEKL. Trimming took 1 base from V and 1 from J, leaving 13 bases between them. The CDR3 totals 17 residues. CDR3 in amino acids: CASSQVLSRGNTGELFF. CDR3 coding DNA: TGCGCCAGCAGCCAAGTCCTTAGCAGGGGGAACACCGGGGAGCTGTTTTTT.

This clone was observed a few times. The CDR3 sequence is CASSQFPEAFF. Here the CDR3 DNA reads TGTGCCAGCTCACAATTTCCAGAAGCTTTCTTT. This chain connects TRBV18 to TRBJ1-1; D gene ambiguous. Germline CDR1 reads KGHSH; CDR2 reads LQKENI. Trimming cost V 4 bases and J 8 bases, with 8 bases left between them. The CDR3 length is 11 residues.

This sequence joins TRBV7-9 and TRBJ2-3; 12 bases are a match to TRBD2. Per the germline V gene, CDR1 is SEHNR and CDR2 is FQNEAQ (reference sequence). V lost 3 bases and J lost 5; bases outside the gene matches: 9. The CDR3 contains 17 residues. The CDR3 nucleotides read TGTGCCAGCAGCTTGGCCCCAGGACTAGCGGGACTAGATACGCAGTATTTT. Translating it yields CASSLAPGLAGLDTQYF.

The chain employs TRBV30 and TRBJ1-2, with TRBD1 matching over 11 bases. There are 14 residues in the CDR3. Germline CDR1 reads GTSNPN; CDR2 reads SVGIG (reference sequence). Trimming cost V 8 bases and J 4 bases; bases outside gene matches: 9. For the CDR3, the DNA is TGTGCCGGACAGGGGGCGGAGGTGGGCTATGGCTACACCTTC. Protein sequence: CAGQGAEVGYGYTF.

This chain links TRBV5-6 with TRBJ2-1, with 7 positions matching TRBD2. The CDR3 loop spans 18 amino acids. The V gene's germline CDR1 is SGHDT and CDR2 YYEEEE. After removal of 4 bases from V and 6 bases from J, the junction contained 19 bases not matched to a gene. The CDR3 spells CASSPNGGGPIWLNEQFF. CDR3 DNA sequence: TGTGCCAGCAGCCCGAACGGGGGAGGGCCCATATGGCTCAATGAGCAGTTCTTC.

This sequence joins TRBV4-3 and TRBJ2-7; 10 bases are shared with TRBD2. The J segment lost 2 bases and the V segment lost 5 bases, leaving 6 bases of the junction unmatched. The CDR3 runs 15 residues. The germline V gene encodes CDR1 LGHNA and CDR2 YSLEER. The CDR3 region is CASSEGGLATYEQYF. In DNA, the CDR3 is TGCGCCAGCAGCGAAGGGGGACTAGCGACCTACGAGCAGTACTTC.

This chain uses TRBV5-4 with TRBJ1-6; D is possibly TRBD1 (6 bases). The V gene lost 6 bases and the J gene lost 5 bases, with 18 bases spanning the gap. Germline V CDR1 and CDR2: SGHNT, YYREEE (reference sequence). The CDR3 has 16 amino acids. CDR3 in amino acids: CASNRGGAVNNSPLHF. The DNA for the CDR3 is TGTGCCAGCAACCGGGGGGGCGCGGTCAATAATTCACCCCTCCACTTT.

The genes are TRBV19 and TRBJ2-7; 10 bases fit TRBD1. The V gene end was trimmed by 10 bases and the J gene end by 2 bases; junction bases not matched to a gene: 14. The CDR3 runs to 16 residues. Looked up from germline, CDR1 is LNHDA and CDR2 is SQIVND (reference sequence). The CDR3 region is CATSSRTGGTTYEQYF. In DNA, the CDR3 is TGTGCCACTTCGAGCCGGACAGGGGGGACGACCTACGAGCAGTACTTC.